These T cell receptor beta chains were read from a single sample in a study of blood T cell repertoires in COVID-19. TCRdb's copy holds only in-frame clones and misses some; the assay was immunoSEQ multiplex PCR. Counted here are around 82,000 clones, approximately 85% occurring once; the ten biggest clones make up 9.6%. The specimen sequenced was peripheral blood. These receptors originate from a man aged 45 to 65 with COVID-19, enrolled during active disease. Both conserved end residues are part of each CDR3. D genes are given only for firm matches. Clone size is stated in some rows and not others, as once, few, many or a class when expanded.

abundance,v_gene,j_gene,d_gene,CDR3nt,CDR3aa
once,TRBV5-1,TRBJ2-2,TRBD2,TGCGCCAGCAGCCGACTAGCGGGGGACACCGGGGAGCTGTTTTTT,CASSRLAGDTGELFF
-,TRBV14,TRBJ2-7,TRBD1,TGTGCCAGCAGTTACAGCGGGACAGGGTTCTACGAGCAGTACTTC,CASSYSGTGFYEQYF
-,TRBV6-5,TRBJ2-1,TRBD1,TGTGCCAGCAGTTACTCCCAGGGGGTTTCCTACAATGAGCAGTTCTTC,CASSYSQGVSYNEQFF
-,TRBV19,TRBJ2-7,-,TGTGCCAGTAGTATATCAGGGGTCTCCTACGAGCAGTACTTC,CASSISGVSYEQYF
-,TRBV7-2,TRBJ1-6,-,TGTGCCAGCAGCCCAGACAGAACTAATTCACCCCTCCACTTT,CASSPDRTNSPLHF
-,TRBV29-1,TRBJ2-3,TRBD2,TGCAGCGTTGAAAAAAGCGGGAGTAAGTTAGATACGCAGTATTTT,CSVEKSGSKLDTQYF
-,TRBV19,TRBJ2-7,TRBD1,TGTGCCAGTAGTCTGAGTGGGACAGGGATCTACGAGCAGTACTTC,CASSLSGTGIYEQYF
-,TRBV7-3,TRBJ2-1,TRBD2,TGTGCCAGCAGCTCGCCGGGACTAGGAGTCAATGAGCAGTTCTTC,CASSSPGLGVNEQFF
-,TRBV30,TRBJ2-1,TRBD2,TGTGCCTACAGGACTAGCGGGAGGATCAGTGAGCAGTTCTTC,CAYRTSGRISEQFF
-,TRBV4-2,TRBJ1-1,-,TGTGCCAGCAGCCAAGATGAGGGTAGTAGAGCTTTCTTT,CASSQDEGSRAFF
-,TRBV15,TRBJ1-1,TRBD1,TGTGCCACCAGCAAGGACAGGGCGAACACTGAAGCTTTCTTT,CATSKDRANTEAFF
once,TRBV9,TRBJ2-2,TRBD2,TGTGCCAGCAGTGCCCGAGGGAGCGGGAGTTGGACCGGGGAGCTGTTTTTT,CASSARGSGSWTGELFF
-,TRBV5-1,TRBJ2-3,TRBD2,TGCGCCAGCAGGGTACTGCCGACTAGCGGATACCGCACAGATACGCAGTATTTT,CASRVLPTSGYRTDTQYF
-,TRBV28,TRBJ1-2,TRBD1,TGTGCCAGCAGTTTGGGACAGGGACTCTATGGCTACACCTTC,CASSLGQGLYGYTF
-,TRBV7-2,TRBJ2-2,TRBD2,TGTGCCAGCAGGCCGGGACTACCCACCGGGGAGCTGTTTTTT,CASRPGLPTGELFF
-,TRBV19,TRBJ1-2,-,TGTGCCAGTAGGGGACGGGGGAGCTATGGCTACACCTTC,CASRGRGSYGYTF
-,TRBV7-9,TRBJ2-3,TRBD1,TGTGCCAGCAGCTTTTCGGGACAGACAGATACGCAGTATTTT,CASSFSGQTDTQYF
-,TRBV6-4,TRBJ1-5,TRBD1,TGTGCCAGCAGTCCCCAGGCTGGACAGGGCAATCAGCCCCAGCATTTT,CASSPQAGQGNQPQHF
-,TRBV27,TRBJ2-1,-,TGTGCCAGCAGTTTAAACCGGGTTAGCGGAGCATACAATGAGCAGTTCTTC,CASSLNRVSGAYNEQFF
-,TRBV30,TRBJ1-6,-,TGTGCCTGGAGTCGGGGAGATAATTCACCCCTCCACTTT,CAWSRGDNSPLHF
once,TRBV27,TRBJ2-5,-,TGTGCCAGCAGTCCGAGTTTGTGGGAGACCCAGTACTTC,CASSPSLWETQYF
-,TRBV7-8,TRBJ2-2,-,TGTGCCAGCAGCTCACATGGGCTGGCCGGGGAGCTGTTTTTT,CASSSHGLAGELFF
-,TRBV5-1,TRBJ2-7,-,TGCGCCAGCAGCAATAACTACGACGAGCAGTACTTC,CASSNNYDEQYF
-,TRBV10-3,TRBJ1-3,-,TGTGCCATCGCGGCGGGTTCTGGAAACACCATATATTTT,CAIAAGSGNTIYF
-,TRBV20-1,TRBJ1-1,-,TGCAGTGCTAGTAGCGGGGATTTCACTGAAGCTTTCTTT,CSASSGDFTEAFF
-,TRBV30,TRBJ2-1,TRBD2,TGTGCCTGTAGGGCGGGAGGCTCCTACAATGAGCAGTTCTTC,CACRAGGSYNEQFF
few,TRBV10-3,TRBJ1-4,-,TGTGCCATCAGTGAGCTGGACAGCGAAAAACTGTTTTTT,CAISELDSEKLFF
-,TRBV7-9,TRBJ2-7,-,TGTGCCAGCAGCTTTGGGACTGCGAGCTCCTACGAGCAGTACTTC,CASSFGTASSYEQYF
-,TRBV20-1,TRBJ2-1,TRBD1,TGCAGTGCCAGGACAGGACATGAGCAGTTCTTC,CSARTGHEQFF
-,TRBV6-5,TRBJ1-2,TRBD1,TGTGCCAGCAGCAGACAGGGCTATGGCTACACCTTC,CASSRQGYGYTF
-,TRBV27,TRBJ1-5,TRBD1,TGTGCCAGCAGGACAGGGGTTTCCCAGCCCCAGCATTTT,CASRTGVSQPQHF
-,TRBV16,TRBJ2-1,-,TGTGCCAGCAGCCGACAGTCGGTCAATGAGCAGTTCTTC,CASSRQSVNEQFF